A single sample is the source of the 17 T cell receptor beta chains below, sequenced in a study of T cells after yellow fever vaccination. TCRdb re-called the 5' RACE reads with MiXCR, one entry per CDR3 protein. The table lists about 300,000 distinct CDR3 sequences, about 10% of them singletons. This sample comprised CD4+ T cells sorted from PBMCs, obtained 5 days after the yellow fever booster vaccination. The receptors were gathered from a man aged 18 to 29 who received the YFV17D yellow fever vaccine.

The chain is built from TRBV20-1 and TRBJ2-3; 7 positions agree with TRBD2. With V trimmed by 3 bases and J by 2 bases, 5 bases remained unmatched. The CDR3 contains 14 residues. CDR1 DFQATT and CDR2 SNEGSKA come from the germline V gene (reference sequence). The CDR3, as DNA: TGCAGTGCTAGCGGGGGAGGGGACACAGATACGCAGTATTTT. Its protein is CSASGGGDTDTQYF.

This clonotype appeared many times. This chain joins TRBV11-2 and TRBJ2-1; 9 positions match TRBD2. CDR3 length: 16 amino acids. Germline trimming cut 4 bases from V and 3 bases from J; bases unmatched to any gene: 7. Germline lookup yields CDR1 SGHAT and CDR2 FQNNGV. The CDR3 region has the DNA TGTGCCAGCAGCTCCGTAGCGGGGGCCTACTACAATGAGCAGTTCTTC. This gives the protein CASSSVAGAYYNEQFF.

This clonotype was counted ten times or more. The gene calls are TRBV20-1 and TRBJ1-3; no definite D call. In germline, CDR1 is DFQATT, CDR2 SNEGSKA (reference sequence). This CDR3 has 15 amino acids. With 2 bases removed from V and 0 bases from J, the gap between germline ends came to 11 bases. Written as DNA, the CDR3 is TGCAGTGCTAGAATCTTGGAGGGCTCTGGAAACACCATATATTTT. Amino acid sequence: CSARILEGSGNTIYF.

This clonotype has only a few counts. The V gene is TRBV7-9, the J gene TRBJ1-5; 7 nucleotides agree with TRBD1. Germline CDR1 is SEHNR and CDR2 is FQNEAQ (reference sequence). This CDR3 region has 14 residues. Losses at the gene ends were 5 bases for V and 3 bases for J; bases not matched to a gene: 4. The CDR3 DNA is TGTGCCAGCAGCGCGACAGGGAACAATCAGCCCCAGCATTTT. The encoded protein is CASSATGNNQPQHF.

In this sample, this clonotype turned up many times. The chain couples TRBV29-1 to TRBJ2-1, with D possibly being TRBD1 (5 bases). Trimming removed 2 bases from V and 2 bases from J, with 16 bases in between. Per germline, CDR1 SQVTM and CDR2 ANQGSEA. The CDR3 has 16 residues. The CDR3 sequence: CSVEYVRAAAYNEQFF. In DNA, the CDR3 is TGCAGCGTTGAATACGTCAGGGCCGCTGCCTACAATGAGCAGTTCTTC.

Only a few counts were recorded for this clonotype. The chain uses TRBV25-1 and TRBJ1-5, with 8 bases aligning to TRBD1. V lost 11 bases to trimming and J lost 0 bases; unmatched junction nucleotides: 27. Germline assignment: CDR1 MGHDK and CDR2 SYGVNS. CDR3 size: 21 residues. The CDR3 sequence is CAALWGQAYKVWPYSNQPQHF. In nucleotides, the CDR3 is TGTGCCGCCCTATGGGGACAGGCATATAAGGTGTGGCCCTATAGCAATCAGCCCCAGCATTTT.

Many counts were recorded for this clonotype. The J gene is TRBJ2-1, the V gene TRBV29-1; perhaps TRBD1 as D (5 bases). Germline V lookup: CDR1 SQVTM, CDR2 ANQGSEA. The CDR3 spans 14 residues. Deletions cut 0 bases from V and 10 bases from J, with 16 bases between. CDR3 DNA sequence: TGCAGCGTTGAAGATCGGGCCTCCAGGGCAGAGCAGTTCTTC. It translates to CSVEDRASRAEQFF.

This clonotype has more than one count but fewer than ten. The rearrangement links TRBV5-1 to TRBJ2-7; D gene ambiguous. CDR1 is SGHRS and CDR2 is YFSETQ in the germline V gene. CDR3 length: 14 amino acids. V lost 0 bases and J 2 bases, leaving 9 bases between the germline ends. The CDR3: CASSLESNTYEQYF. The CDR3, as DNA: TGCGCCAGCAGCTTGGAGAGCAATACCTACGAGCAGTACTTC.

Many counts were recorded for this clonotype. The chain has TRBV10-3 and TRBJ1-2, with a weak D call TRBD1 (5 bases). Germline values: CDR1 ENHRY, CDR2 SYGVKD. V was clipped by 3 bases and J by 4 bases, with 15 bases between them. This CDR3 spans 15 amino acids. This CDR3 reads CAISDEGQGLYGYTF. The CDR3 bases are TGTGCCATCAGTGATGAGGGGCAGGGCCTCTATGGCTACACCTTC.

This clonotype was seen at least ten times. The chain uses TRBV12-3 or TRBV12-4 and TRBJ1-4, with unresolved D. The length of the CDR3 is 13 residues. V shed 6 bases and J shed 8 bases, with 13 bases lying between them. In DNA, the CDR3 is TGTGCCAGCAGCCGAACGGGCGGAGAAAAACTGTTTTTT. Its protein product is CASSRTGGEKLFF.

The table lists this clonotype with a few counts. The chain joins TRBV27 to TRBJ1-1, with D unresolved. CDR3 size: 14 residues. Trimming took off 6 bases at V and 1 base at J, with 12 bases between the two ends. Germline CDR1 and CDR2: MNHEY and SMNVEV (reference sequence). The chain's CDR3 is CASRLLGRNTEAFF. The CDR3 bases are TGTGCCAGCAGGCTTCTCGGGAGGAACACTGAAGCTTTCTTT.

The chain combines TRBV4-1 with TRBJ1-2; D is possibly TRBD1 (6 bases). Germline lookup yields CDR1 MGHRA and CDR2 YSYEKL. The CDR3 spans 14 residues. V was trimmed by 0 bases and J by 5 bases, leaving 10 bases between them. The CDR3 here is CASSQDRGPYGYTF. CDR3 DNA sequence: TGCGCCAGCAGCCAAGATCGGGGGCCTTATGGCTACACCTTC.

This clonotype came up a few times. This chain links TRBV5-1 with TRBJ2-5; 10 nucleotides align to TRBD1. CDR1 and CDR2 from the germline V gene are SGHRS and YFSETQ. The junction had 0 bases not matched to a gene; V was cut back by 0 bases and J by 4 bases. The CDR3 extends over 14 amino acids. In DNA, the CDR3 is TGCGCCAGCAGCTTGGGACAGGGGGCAGAGACCCAGTACTTC. Its protein is CASSLGQGAETQYF.

This clonotype was seen repeatedly, ten times or more. V and J are TRBV28 and TRBJ2-4, with D perhaps assigned TRBD1 or TRBD2 (6 bases each). Trimming shortened V by 6 bases and J by 1 base, and 13 bases separated the two germline ends. The V gene's germline CDR1 is MDHEN and CDR2 SYDVKM. The CDR3 is made up of 15 amino acids. CDR3 sequence reads: CASSTGGAAKNIQYF. CDR3 nucleotide sequence: TGTGCCAGCAGCACCGGGGGCGCCGCCAAAAACATTCAGTACTTC.

The V and J genes are TRBV28 and TRBJ2-5; a possible D gene is TRBD1 (6 bases). V shed 8 bases and J shed 1 base, with 11 bases lying between them. Germline V gene data show CDR1 as MDHEN and CDR2 as SYDVKM. The CDR3 covers 13 residues. Here the CDR3 DNA reads TGTGCCAGCGTCAGGGGAATCCAAGAGACCCAGTACTTC. This gives the protein CASVRGIQETQYF. The complete variable domain, with remaining parts taken from reference TRBV28 and TRBJ2-5, reads DVKVTQSSRYLVKRTGEKVFLECVQDMDHENMFWYRQDPGLGLRLIYFSYDVKMKEKGDIPEGYSVSREKKERFSLILESASTNQTSMYLCASVRGIQETQYFGPGTRLLVL.

With regard to this clonotype: A read error may be the cause here, since a much bigger clone is one base away. The chain combines TRBV5-1 with TRBJ1-2; D is undetermined. The CDR3 spans 12 residues. Trimming left V 4 bases short and J 9 bases short, with 13 bases between. CDR1 is SGHRS and CDR2 is YFSETQ in the germline V gene. The CDR3 is CASSRGEDSYTF. CDR3 DNA sequence: TGCGCCAGCAGCCGAGGTGAGGATAGCTACACCTTC.

This chain joins TRBV18 and TRBJ2-3, with TRBD1 matching over 12 bases. The CDR3 loop spans 15 amino acids. The germline CDR1 and CDR2 sequences are KGHSH and LQKENI. With 2 bases clipped from V and 4 bases from J, the junction kept 1 base outside the gene matches. The chain's CDR3 is CASSPGTGGSDTQYF. Written as DNA, the CDR3 is TGTGCCAGCTCACCAGGGACAGGGGGCTCAGATACGCAGTATTTT.